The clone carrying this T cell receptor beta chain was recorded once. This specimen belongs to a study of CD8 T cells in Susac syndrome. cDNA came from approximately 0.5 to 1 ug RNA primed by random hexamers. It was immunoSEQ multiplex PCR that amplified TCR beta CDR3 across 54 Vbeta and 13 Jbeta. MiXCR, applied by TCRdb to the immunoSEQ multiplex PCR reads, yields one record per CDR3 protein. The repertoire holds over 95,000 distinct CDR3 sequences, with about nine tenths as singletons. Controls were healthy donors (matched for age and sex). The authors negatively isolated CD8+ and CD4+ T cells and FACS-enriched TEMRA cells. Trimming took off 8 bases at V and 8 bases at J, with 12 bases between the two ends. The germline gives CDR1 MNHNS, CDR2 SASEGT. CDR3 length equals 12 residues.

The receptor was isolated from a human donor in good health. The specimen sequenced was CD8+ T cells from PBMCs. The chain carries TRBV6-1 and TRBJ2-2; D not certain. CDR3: CASSLGIGELFF. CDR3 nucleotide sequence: TGTGCCAGCTCTTTGGGAATTGGGGAGCTGTTTTTT.